The clone carrying this TCR beta chain showed up many times. As yet, its antigen is unknown. There are 17 residues in the CDR3. V lost 0 bases and J lost 4; bases outside the gene matches: 11. CDR1 SGDLS and CDR2 YYNGEE come from the germline V gene. Disease in donors with ophthalmopathy had moderate-to-severe activity, CAS ≥3, NOSPECS ≥4 and under 3 months' duration. The authors amplified TCR beta CDR3 regions, and they did so from RNA transcripts for repertoire sequencing. HTBI-primed RT-PCR formed the first round, and a multiplex PCR formed the second. TCRdb fed the multiplex PCR reads into MiXCR, producing one record per CDR3 protein. The table includes about 220,000 distinct CDR3 sequences, about a fifth detected once. The data derive from a study of Graves' ophthalmopathy and Graves' hyperthyroidism. Study-wide context: Ahead of any treatment, peripheral blood was obtained at the initial diagnosis. Notes on the study in general: Ophthalmopathy could be told apart from stable hyperthyroidism by a 13-signature model (about 89% sensitivity, about 80% specificity). Among expanded thyroid clonotypes above 0.001 frequency, most also occurred in blood.

V usage is TRBV9 and J usage is TRBJ2-7, with 9 bases identical to TRBD1. The sample consisted of peripheral blood. The TCR originated in a woman aged 45-65 years with Graves' ophthalmopathy. The CDR3 bases are TGTGCCAGCAGCGTAGGCCCCACCGGGACAGGGTCATACGAGCAGTACTTC. Translation: CASSVGPTGTGSYEQYF.